This is a list of T cell receptor beta chains from one sample in a study of tumor and adjacent non-tumor tissue in lung cancer. MiXCR was run by TCRdb on the multiplex PCR reads, yielding one entry per CDR3 protein. Altogether approximately 90,000 distinct CDR3 sequences are present, around three quarters being singletons, with the ten largest covering 21%. The source material was distant non-tumor lung tissue. These receptors were collected from a woman between 45 and 60 years old with non-small cell lung cancer. Both conserved end residues are part of each CDR3. The D gene is left open where the match is weak. For some rows the clone size is stated as once, few or many, or as a class when expanded; others skip it.

V gene	D gene	clone size	J gene	CDR3 protein	CDR3 DNA
TRBV6-5	TRBD2	.	TRBJ2-1	CASKGLAGIERFF	TGTGCCAGCAAGGGACTAGCGGGAATTGAGCGTTTCTTC
TRBV11-2	.	few	TRBJ2-3	CASSLCGQHATDTQYF	TGTGCCAGCAGCTTGTGTGGCCAGCATGCGACAGATACGCAGTATTTT
TRBV24-1	.	many	TRBJ2-3	CATSDGPTDTQYF	TGTGCCACCAGTGATGGGCCCACAGATACGCAGTATTTT
TRBV11-2	.	.	TRBJ2-2	CASCFENTGELFF	TGTGCCAGCTGCTTCGAGAACACCGGAGAGTTGTTTTTT
TRBV11-2	.	.	TRBJ2-3	CASSLGLPVGHTQYF	TGTGCCAGCAGCTTAGGACTCCCAGTGGGCCATACGCAGTATTTT
TRBV11-2	.	.	TRBJ2-3	CASSLRGRSPDTQYF	TGTGCCAGCAGCTTAAGGGGGAGGTCCCCGGACACGCAGTATTTT
TRBV7-6	.	.	TRBJ2-1	CASSLAYLRPSYNEQFF	TGTGCCAGCAGCTTAGCGTACTTGCGCCCATCCTACAATGAGCAGTTCTTC
TRBV5-1	.	.	TRBJ2-1	CAIIGGDYFTSSYYEQFF	TGCGCCATCATAGGGGGGGACTACTTCACTAGCTCCTACTATGAGCAGTTCTTC
TRBV11-2	.	.	TRBJ2-7	CTSSLEKAGISEQYF	TGTACCAGCAGCTTAGAGAAGGCGGGGATATCAGAGCAGTACTTC
TRBV11-2	.	medium-sized	TRBJ2-3	CASSLGSRVDTQYF	TGTGCCAGCAGCTTAGGCTCGAGAGTAGATACGCAGTATTTT
TRBV29-1	.	.	TRBJ1-1	CSPVAVLMNTEAFF	TGCAGCCCTGTGGCAGTTCTAATGAACACTGAAGCTTTCTTT
TRBV6-1	.	.	TRBJ1-5	CVSNEGRDQPQHF	TGTGTCAGCAATGAGGGGCGTGACCAGCCCCAGCATTTT
TRBV6-2/TRBV6-3	TRBD2	few	TRBJ2-7	CAGSHRDRTSGSHEQYF	TGTGCCGGCAGTCACAGGGACAGGACTAGCGGGAGCCACGAGCAGTACTTC
TRBV12-3/TRBV12-4	.	.	TRBJ2-1	CAGSFGKFHEQFF	TGTGCCGGCAGTTTTGGTAAGTTCCATGAGCAGTTCTTC
TRBV10-1	.	many	TRBJ2-3	CASSESGVMADTQYF	TGCGCCAGCAGTGAGTCGGGGGTGATGGCAGATACGCAGTATTTT
TRBV6-1	.	.	TRBJ1-2	CACSEIGGSVCYTF	TGTGCCTGCAGTGAAATCGGGGGGTCCGTATGCTACACCTTC
TRBV6-5	.	.	TRBJ2-2	CASSSQAGEPSF	TGTGCCAGCAGTTCCCAAGCCGGGGAGCCGTCTTTT
TRBV6-1	.	many	TRBJ1-2	CASSDLGAGYGYTF	TGTGCCAGCAGTGACCTCGGGGCTGGCTATGGCTACACCTTC
TRBV5-1	.	many	TRBJ2-2	CASSLVPMEGANTGELFF	TGCGCCAGCAGCTTGGTTCCCATGGAGGGGGCGAACACCGGGGAGCTGTTTTTT
TRBV4-1	.	.	TRBJ1-6	CASSQDPQTETYNSPLHF	TGCGCCAGCAGCCAAGATCCTCAGACAGAGACCTATAATTCACCCCTCCACTTT
TRBV10-3	.	.	TRBJ2-3	CAISGCIGGGTDKQYF	TGTGCCATCAGTGGTTGTATAGGGGGCGGGACAGATAAGCAGTATTTT
TRBV4-1	TRBD2	.	TRBJ2-1	CTSSQPTSGGAEQFF	TGCACCAGCAGCCAACCCACTAGCGGAGGGGCTGAGCAGTTCTTT
TRBV5-4	.	.	TRBJ2-7	CASSSPDMGLHEQYF	TGTGCCAGCAGCTCCCCCGACATGGGGCTCCACGAGCAGTATTTC
TRBV18	.	.	TRBJ2-7	CASSRAGTCSYEQYF	TGTGCCAGCTCACGGGCGGGGACCTGCAGCTACGAGCAGTACTTC
TRBV11-2	.	once	TRBJ2-7	CARSLETGAEQYF	TGTGCCAGAAGTTTGGAAACAGGAGCCGAGCAGTATTTC
TRBV5-1	.	.	TRBJ2-6	CANRRDACSGANVLTF	TGCGCCAACAGGCGGGACGCCTGCTCTGGGGCCAACGTCCTGACATTC
TRBV6-1	.	.	TRBJ1-2	CASSDIGPGYGYTF	TGTGCCAGCAGTGACATCGGGCCTGGCTATGGCTACACCTTC
TRBV4-2	.	.	TRBJ2-6	CAICQDTNSGANVLTF	TGTGCCATCTGCCAAGATACAAACTCTGGGGCCAACGTCCTGACTTTC
TRBV20-1	TRBD1	.	TRBJ2-5	CSARPGGETQYF	TGCAGTGCCAGGCCAGGGGGAGAGACCCAATACTTC
TRBV5-1	.	.	TRBJ2-6	CASGPGGGQYSGANVLTF	TGCGCCAGCGGCCCCGGGGGGGGACAGTACTCTGGGGCCAACGTCCTGACTTTC
TRBV11-2	.	.	TRBJ2-7	CASSLTDTAYKQYF	TGTGCCAGCAGCCTGACGGACACCGCCTACAAGCAGTATTTC
TRBV4-1	.	.	TRBJ2-3	CASSQSQGSTDTQYF	TGCGCCAGCAGCCAAAGCCAAGGCTCCACAGATACGCAGTATTTT
TRBV6-6	.	.	TRBJ2-5	CASSPSDLVGETQYF	TGTGCCAGCAGTCCCTCGGACCTAGTTGGGGAGACCCAGTACTTC
TRBV6-5	.	.	TRBJ2-3	CTSNYTWEDMQYF	TGTACCAGCAATTACACGTGGGAAGATATGCAGTATTTT
TRBV11-2	.	.	TRBJ1-2	CTSSSRHEGGYDYTF	TGTACCAGCAGCTCACGACACGAGGGGGGCTATGACTACACCTTC
TRBV11-2	TRBD1	.	TRBJ2-1	CASSRTGTDKEQFF	TGTGCCAGCAGCCGGACAGGGACCGACAAAGAGCAATTCTTC
TRBV6-5	.	.	TRBJ1-6	CTSSSIQIYSPLHF	TGTACCAGCAGTTCGATACAGATCTATTCACCCCTCCACTTT
TRBV11-2	TRBD2	.	TRBJ2-1	CISSLEASGRAEQFF	TGTATCAGCAGTTTAGAAGCTAGCGGGAGGGCTGAGCAGTTCTTC
TRBV12-3/TRBV12-4	.	.	TRBJ2-5	CASIRPGRETQYF	TGCGCCAGCATCCGACCGGGACGAGAGACCCAGTACTTC
TRBV5-5	.	.	TRBJ2-7	CASSFEGFYERYF	TGTGCCAGTAGCTTCGAAGGGTTCTACGAGCGGTACTTC
TRBV28	.	many	TRBJ2-7	CASSLSGGPHEQYF	TGTGCCAGCAGTTTGAGCGGAGGGCCCCACGAGCAGTACTTC
TRBV29-1	.	.	TRBJ2-5	CSVEVATMQETQHF	TGCAGCGTTGAAGTTGCGACTATGCAAGAGACCCAGCACTTC
TRBV10-2	.	.	TRBJ2-7	CAASESDNLYEHYF	TGCGCCGCCAGTGAATCAGATAACCTTTACGAGCATTACTTC
TRBV14	.	.	TRBJ2-1	CASNQATYNEQFF	TGTGCCAGCAACCAAGCTACCTACAATGAGCAGTTCTTC
TRBV4-2	TRBD2	.	TRBJ2-1	CASSPQREYYNEQFF	TGTGCCAGCAGCCCCCAGCGGGAGTATTACAATGAGCAGTTCTTC
TRBV10-3	.	.	TRBJ2-2	CVISGPSGGNTGELFF	TGTGTCATCAGTGGCCCTAGTGGGGGGAACACCGGGGAGTTGTTTTTT
TRBV7-9	.	.	TRBJ2-1	CASSPENDQFF	TGTGCCAGCAGTCCAGAGAATGATCAGTTCTTC
TRBV12-3/TRBV12-4	.	.	TRBJ2-2	CASSMELRLGELFF	TGTGCCAGCAGTATGGAACTAAGGCTCGGGGAGCTGTTTTTT
TRBV28	.	.	TRBJ2-1	CASIGLSTSSYNEQLF	TGTGCCAGCATTGGACTATCGACCAGCTCCTACAATGAGCAGCTCTTC
TRBV6-6	.	.	TRBJ2-7	CARSKVQCDGYERYF	TGTGCCAGAAGTAAAGTACAGTGTGATGGTTACGAGCGGTACTTC
TRBV28	.	.	TRBJ2-5	CASTLGVETLYF	TGTGCCAGCACCTTAGGCGTAGAAACCCTGTACTTC
TRBV5-4	TRBD1	.	TRBJ1-2	CASSKPPDRPSNYGYTF	TGCGCCAGCAGCAAACCCCCGGACAGGCCGTCTAACTATGGCTACACCTTC
TRBV29-1	.	.	TRBJ2-5	CCAREETQYF	TGCTGCGCAAGGGAGGAGACCCAGTACTTC